This TCR beta chain was found in a study of blood T cells in healthy people across ages. General observations from the study: The diversity estimates, figures obtained from one million T cells, were considered underestimates. Versus aged donors, long-lived donors had higher diversity and more naive CD4+ cells. The study could not conclusively compare naive and antigen-experienced cells, given its unsorted PBMCs.

In regard to this clonotype: The antigen is unknown.

It was with a sample-barcoded 5' primer and a J-beta primer mix that a second PCR of about 6 to 12 cycles was run. TCRdb re-called the 5' RACE reads through MiXCR, storing one row per CDR3 protein. The data show about 1.8 million distinct CDR3 sequences, with approximately 50% seen just once and roughly 2.1% held by the top ten. Donation came from healthy Caucasian individuals in Russia who were aged 6 to 90. The ends were cut back, 0 bases at V and 2 bases at J, with 5 bases in the middle. This CDR3 has 14 amino acids. Per the germline V gene, CDR1 is MNHNS and CDR2 is SASEGT. Sequenced input: blood. This chain links TRBV6-1 with TRBJ2-1; the D is unclear. The TCR comes from a woman in her thirties or forties in good health. The CDR3 protein is CASSEAVTYNEQFF. The CDR3 DNA reads as TGTGCCAGCAGTGAAGCTGTGACCTACAATGAGCAGTTCTTC.